This passage covers 31 T cell receptor beta chains from one sample sequenced in a study of T cell responses to AZD1222 COVID-19 vaccine. Produced via immunoSEQ multiplex PCR; TCRdb's table is partial and in-frame only. Found here are 95,000 to 150,000 clones, roughly nine tenths of them singletons; the top ten hold around 1.5%. The sample here was peripheral blood, taken on day 0 of AZD1222 vaccination. These receptor sequences come from an adult in good health.

This clone was counted a single time. V and J are TRBV24-1 and TRBJ2-1; tentative D call: TRBD1 (8 bases). The CDR3 length is 15 residues. Germline V gives CDR1 KGHDR, CDR2 SFDVKD. Trimming cost V 3 bases and J 8 bases, with 16 bases left between them. The DNA of the CDR3 is TGTGCCACCAGTGATAAACGACAGGGGAGGGATGAGCAGTTCTTC. Translated, it gives CATSDKRQGRDEQFF.

The chain has TRBV10-3 and TRBJ2-7; D unclear. Per germline, CDR1 ENHRY and CDR2 SYGVKD. The CDR3 loop spans 12 amino acids. V was trimmed by 4 bases and J by 4 bases, leaving 8 bases between them. The CDR3 sequence is CAISVNGYEQYF. CDR3 nucleotide sequence: TGTGCCATCAGTGTTAACGGGTACGAGCAGTACTTC.

The CDR3 DNA reads TGTGCCAGCTGGGGGGGTGACCAGCCCCAGCATTTT. Amino acid sequence: CASWGGDQPQHF. The genes are TRBV6-5 and TRBJ1-5; D might be TRBD1 (5 bases). The CDR3 spans 12 residues. The germline V and J ends were trimmed by 8 bases and 7 bases, with 12 bases remaining between them. Germline CDR1 MNHEY, CDR2 SVGAGI.

The genes are TRBV3-1 (or the pseudogene TRBV3-2) and TRBJ1-3, with D possibly matching TRBD1 (6 bases). Germline V gene data show CDR1 as LGHDT and CDR2 as YNNKEL (reference sequence). The CDR3 consists of 14 residues. With 6 bases removed from V and 6 bases from J, the gap between germline ends came to 15 bases. CDR3 in DNA: TGTGCCAGCAGAGGGACATCCACCTCAAACACCATATATTTT. Protein product: CASRGTSTSNTIYF.

The chain has TRBV28 and TRBJ2-2, with 9 bases that match TRBD1. With V trimmed by 6 bases and J by 1 base, 6 bases remained unmatched. Germline CDR1 MDHEN, CDR2 SYDVKM. The length of the CDR3 is 16 residues. The CDR3 coding sequence is TGTGCCAGCAGCACACCGGGACAGGGGAACACCGGGGAGCTGTTTTTT. Its protein product is CASSTPGQGNTGELFF.

The gene calls are TRBV5-5 and TRBJ2-7; weak D call: TRBD2 (5 bases). The CDR3 extends over 14 amino acids. Germline CDR1 SGHKS, CDR2 YYEKEE (reference sequence). V dropped 2 bases and J dropped 0 bases, with 9 bases sitting between them. CDR3 sequence (DNA): TGTGCCAGCAGCTTAGCCGGGAACTCCTACGAGCAGTACTTC. Translation: CASSLAGNSYEQYF. Variable domain in full (rest from reference TRBV5-5 and TRBJ2-7): DAGVTQSPTHLIKTRGQQVTLRCSPISGHKSVSWYQQVLGQGPQFIFQYYEKEERGRGNFPDRFSARQFPNYSSELNVNALLLGDSALYLCASSLAGNSYEQYFGPGTRLTVT.

This sequence joins TRBV3-1 (or the pseudogene TRBV3-2) and TRBJ2-4; unclear D gene. Germline V CDR1 and CDR2: LGHDT, YNNKEL (reference sequence). The V end lost 4 bases, the J end lost 7 bases, and 5 bases lay between the germline ends. The CDR3 has 11 residues. The CDR3 spells CASSLENIQYF. The CDR3 DNA reads TGTGCCAGCAGCCTCGAGAACATTCAGTACTTC.

J is TRBJ2-5 and V is TRBV6-1; TRBD1 matches at 10 bases. Germline lookup yields CDR1 MNHNS and CDR2 SASEGT. The junction had 9 bases not matched to a gene; V was cut back by 3 bases and J by 5 bases. The CDR3 runs 16 residues. The CDR3 DNA reads TGTGCCAGCAGTGAGGGACAGGGGCCGCTGGGCGAGACCCAGTACTTC. Amino acids: CASSEGQGPLGETQYF.

This chain links TRBV27 with TRBJ2-1; D is possibly TRBD2 (7 bases). The V and J ends lost 6 bases and 10 bases respectively, with 16 bases between them. The CDR3 is 13 amino acids. The V gene's germline CDR1 is MNHEY and CDR2 SMNVEV (reference sequence). Written as DNA, the CDR3 is TGTGCCAGCAGACCCGGGGGGCCCGGGGAGCAGTTCTTC. Translating gives CASRPGGPGEQFF.

The chain is built from TRBV5-6 and TRBJ2-5; D gene uncertain. V lost 2 bases to trimming and J lost 5 bases, with 7 bases between them. Germline assignment: CDR1 SGHDT and CDR2 YYEEEE. The CDR3 length is 12 residues. In DNA, the CDR3 is TGTGCCAGCAGCTTTTTTCCGGAGACCCAGTACTTC. Its translation: CASSFFPETQYF.

The table lists this clone with a count of one. The V and J genes are TRBV19 and TRBJ1-1; no definite D call. Deletions cut 5 bases from V and 1 base from J, with 8 bases between. Germline V CDR1 and CDR2: LNHDA, SQIVND (reference sequence). The CDR3 has 13 amino acids. CDR3 sequence: CASSQSGNTEAFF. The CDR3 region has the DNA TGTGCCAGTAGTCAATCGGGGAACACTGAAGCTTTCTTT.

The CDR3 is CASSLAGENIQYF. The CDR3 bases are TGTGCCAGCAGCCTAGCGGGAGAGAACATTCAGTACTTC. V usage is TRBV6-6 and J usage is TRBJ2-4; TRBD2 agrees at 10 bases. This CDR3 has 13 residues. The germline V gene encodes CDR1 MNHNY and CDR2 SVGAGI (reference sequence). The trim removed 6 bases at V and 7 bases at J, leaving 3 bases unmatched.

This chain joins TRBV11-3 and TRBJ1-4; D call uncertain. The CDR3 length is 15 residues. V was pared by 4 bases and J by 7 bases, with 16 bases between. Germline assignment: CDR1 SGHNT and CDR2 YENEEA. The CDR3 DNA reads as TGTGCCAGCAGCTCAGGCCTTTCGGGCGGTGAAAAACTGTTTTTT. Encoded protein: CASSSGLSGGEKLFF.

The rearrangement joins TRBV3-1 (or the pseudogene TRBV3-2) to TRBJ1-6; 7 positions match TRBD1. Per the germline V gene, CDR1 is LGHDT and CDR2 is YNNKEL (reference sequence). V dropped 0 bases and J dropped 10; count of bases not matched to a gene: 3. CDR3 length: 14 residues. CDR3 protein: CASSQDDRVSPLHF. CDR3 nucleotides: TGTGCCAGCAGCCAAGACGACAGGGTCTCACCCCTCCACTTT.

This sequence joins TRBV29-1 and TRBJ2-1; maybe TRBD2 (5 bases). CDR1 is SQVTM, CDR2 ANQGSEA, per germline. The CDR3 totals 15 residues. Deletions cut 7 bases from V and 1 base from J, with 17 bases between. The CDR3 here is CSATEADPSYNEQFF. In nucleotides, the CDR3 is TGCAGCGCCACGGAAGCGGATCCTTCCTACAATGAGCAGTTCTTC.

The rearrangement links TRBV27 to TRBJ2-5; D might be TRBD2 (6 bases). The V gene lost 2 bases and the J gene lost 5 bases, with 15 bases spanning the gap. In germline, CDR1 is MNHEY, CDR2 SMNVEV (reference sequence). There are 15 residues in the CDR3. CDR3 region: CASSLISGRRETQYF. CDR3 sequence (DNA): TGTGCCAGCAGTTTAATCTCGGGGAGGCGGGAGACCCAGTACTTC.

As for this clone: The same CDR3 arises from other DNA sequences in this sample as well. The chain has TRBV4-1 and TRBJ2-3; D perhaps matches TRBD2 (6 bases). The germline CDR1 and CDR2 sequences are MGHRA and YSYEKL. This CDR3 contains 16 residues. The V and J ends lost 0 bases and 1 base respectively, with 11 bases between them. The CDR3 DNA reads as TGCGCCAGCAGCCAAGATTTGGGCGGGGGCACAGATACGCAGTATTTT. Translating it yields CASSQDLGGGTDTQYF.

This clone occurred once. The CDR3 coding sequence is TGTGCCACCAGCAGAGGGGACAGTGCAACTAATGAAAAACTGTTTTTT. Translated: CATSRGDSATNEKLFF. The chain employs TRBV15 and TRBJ1-4; 7 bases agree with TRBD1. J gave up 0 bases and V 1 base, and 2 bases lay outside the gene matches. This CDR3 spans 16 amino acids. Germline CDR1 reads LNHNV; CDR2 reads YYDKDF (reference sequence). The entire variable domain, with the rest obtained from reference TRBV15 and TRBJ1-4, is as follows: DAMVIQNPRYQVTQFGKPVTLSCSQTLNHNVMYWYQQKSSQAPKLLFHYYDKDFNNEADTPDNFQSRRPNTSFCFLDIRSPGLGDTAMYLCATSRGDSATNEKLFFGSGTQLSVL.

The V and J genes are TRBV29-1 and TRBJ2-1; 8 bases match TRBD2. CDR1 SQVTM and CDR2 ANQGSEA come from the germline V gene. The V segment lost 1 base and the J segment 2 bases; nucleotides outside the gene matches: 7. This CDR3 is 16 amino acids long. CDR3 amino acids: CSVEGAPGLAYNEQFF. As DNA, the CDR3 is TGCAGCGTTGAAGGCGCCCCGGGACTAGCCTACAATGAGCAGTTCTTC.

This clone was counted once. The chain couples TRBV30 to TRBJ1-1; 7 nucleotides agree with TRBD1. The V gene's germline CDR1 is GTSNPN and CDR2 SVGIG (reference sequence). The V gene end was trimmed by 4 bases and the J gene end by 5 bases; junction bases not matched to a gene: 7. CDR3 length equals 13 residues. The DNA of the CDR3 is TGTGCCTGGACAGGGGGGGTTAGGACTGAAGCTTTCTTT. Protein sequence: CAWTGGVRTEAFF.

The CDR3 DNA follows: TGCAGCGGTGGACTAGCCCGCAATGAGCAGTTCTTC. It yields the protein CSGGLARNEQFF. The rearrangement uses TRBV29-1 and TRBJ2-1; TRBD2 matches at 8 bases. The germline V gene has CDR1 SQVTM and CDR2 ANQGSEA. V lost 7 bases to trimming and J lost 6 bases; unmatched junction nucleotides: 5. This CDR3 spans 12 amino acids.

This clone was counted only a few times. This chain joins TRBV7-9 and TRBJ2-1, with D tentatively TRBD1 or TRBD2 (5 bases each). Trimming took 10 bases from V and 0 from J, leaving 13 bases between them. Germline assignment: CDR1 SEHNR and CDR2 FQNEAQ (reference sequence). This CDR3 comprises 14 residues. The CDR3: CATHTRGSYNEQFF. The CDR3 DNA follows: TGTGCCACTCACACTAGGGGCTCCTACAATGAGCAGTTCTTC.

The chain links TRBV6-5 to TRBJ1-4, with no clear D. V was pared by 2 bases and J by 0 bases, with 7 bases between. The germline CDR1 and CDR2 sequences are MNHEY and SVGAGI. CDR3 length equals 15 residues. CDR3 in DNA: TGTGCCAGCAGTTACGGCAGGACAACTAATGAAAAACTGTTTTTT. It yields the protein CASSYGRTTNEKLFF.

This rearrangement joins TRBV20-1 to TRBJ1-4; possible D gene TRBD1, 5 bases. This CDR3 spans 11 amino acids. Germline V CDR1 and CDR2: DFQATT, SNEGSKA (reference sequence). The V and J ends lost 7 bases and 8 bases respectively, with 11 bases between them. CDR3 protein: CSGREREKLFF. In nucleotides, the CDR3 is TGCAGTGGCAGGGAAAGGGAAAAACTGTTTTTT.

The chain combines TRBV19 with TRBJ1-4, with a weak D call TRBD1 (6 bases). CDR1 and CDR2 (germline): LNHDA, SQIVND (reference sequence). V lost 6 bases, J lost 4 bases, and 15 bases lay in between. CDR3 length equals 15 residues. CDR3 protein: CASRPLDRNNEKLFF. The CDR3 DNA reads as TGTGCCAGTAGACCACTGGACAGAAATAATGAAAAACTGTTTTTT. Full variable domain (rest looked up from reference TRBV19 and TRBJ1-4): DGGITQSPKYLFRKEGQNVTLSCEQNLNHDAMYWYRQDPGQGLRLIYYSQIVNDFQKGDIAEGYSVSREKKESFPLTVTSAQKNPTAFYLCASRPLDRNNEKLFFGSGTQLSVL.

This clone was seen a single time. The chain is built from TRBV27 and TRBJ2-3; D is uncertain. The CDR3 sequence is 17 residues long. The germline gives CDR1 MNHEY, CDR2 SMNVEV (reference sequence). V shed 2 bases and J shed 4 bases, with 19 bases lying between them. CDR3 nucleotides: TGTGCCAGCAGTTTAGAAGGCCCTTTCTTGTATGCAGATACGCAGTATTTT. Its translation: CASSLEGPFLYADTQYF.

V gene TRBV5-1 combines with J gene TRBJ1-4, with D possibly TRBD1 on 5 matching bases. The CDR3 runs to 14 residues. Trimming stripped 4 bases from V and 7 bases from J, with 14 bases between. Germline V gene lookup returns CDR1 SGHRS and CDR2 YFSETQ. This CDR3 is CASSPTAASEKLFF. In DNA, the CDR3 is TGCGCCAGCAGCCCGACAGCGGCAAGTGAAAAACTGTTTTTT.

CDR3 DNA sequence: TGTGCCAGCAGCCACCCGGGCTCCTACGAGCAGTACGTC. Protein: CASSHPGSYEQYV. The rearrangement uses TRBV7-9 and TRBJ2-7; D unclear. Between the trimmed V and J ends, which lost 5 bases and 0 bases, there was a span of 8 bases. Germline-derived CDR1 and CDR2 are SEHNR and FQNEAQ (reference sequence). The CDR3 runs to 13 residues.

The CDR3 reads CASSQWTSGRLETQYF. In DNA, the CDR3 is TGTGCCAGCAGCCAATGGACTAGCGGGAGATTGGAGACCCAGTACTTC. The chain recombines TRBV14 with TRBJ2-5; TRBD2 agrees at 13 bases. Germline V lookup: CDR1 SGHDN, CDR2 FVKESK. V was pared by 2 bases and J by 5 bases, with 5 bases of the junction left unmatched. The CDR3 covers 16 residues.

The chain is built from TRBV12-3 or TRBV12-4 and TRBJ1-2; D ambiguous. There are 13 residues in the CDR3. V was trimmed by 0 bases and J by 8 bases, leaving 10 bases between them. CDR3 nucleotides: TGTGCCAGCAGTTTAGCCCATGCGGGAGGCTACACCTTC. This translates into CASSLAHAGGYTF.

The chain is built from TRBV7-2 and TRBJ2-1; 8 nucleotides align to TRBD2. This CDR3 spans 16 amino acids. J was trimmed by 2 bases and V by 4 bases; bases with no gene match: 7. The germline V gene has CDR1 SGHTA and CDR2 FQGNSA. The CDR3 region is CASSSKRESTYNEQFF. CDR3 sequence (DNA): TGTGCCAGCAGCTCCAAGCGGGAGAGCACCTACAATGAGCAGTTCTTC.